A single sample gave rise to the 21 T cell receptor beta chains below, sequenced in a study of T cells after yellow fever vaccination. TCRdb recomputed calls from the 5' RACE reads with MiXCR, one row per CDR3 protein. Among 500,000 to 650,000 distinct CDR3 sequences, 17% were seen once, and the ten largest hold 17%. This material consisted of PBMCs, taken more than 4 days after the first yellow fever vaccination. All receptors come from a man younger than 30 who received the YFV17D yellow fever vaccine.

This clonotype was recorded at least ten times. The chain has TRBV11-2 and TRBJ2-1; 13 nucleotides line up with TRBD2. Germline V CDR1 and CDR2: SGHAT, FQNNGV. Unmatched junction bases numbered 11, after V lost 6 bases and J lost 0 bases. CDR3 length: 19 amino acids. CDR3 sequence: CASRPQPGLAGSSYNEQFF. In DNA form, the CDR3 reads TGTGCCAGCAGGCCGCAACCGGGACTAGCGGGGAGCTCCTACAATGAGCAGTTCTTC.

The genes are TRBV5-1 and TRBJ2-1; D possibly corresponds to TRBD2 (6 bases). V lost 0 bases to trimming and J lost 7 bases, with 11 bases between them. The CDR3 length is 14 residues. CDR1 and CDR2 (germline): SGHRS, YFSETQ. CDR3 protein: CASSLEASANEQFF. The DNA of the CDR3 is TGCGCCAGCAGCTTGGAGGCTAGCGCAAATGAGCAGTTCTTC.

The table lists this clonotype with a few counts. CDR3 nucleotides: TGCAGCCTAAAAATGACAGGGATGAACACTGAAGCTTTCTTT. Its translation is CSLKMTGMNTEAFF. The V call is TRBV29-1, the J call TRBJ1-1; 7 nucleotides line up with TRBD1. J gave up 0 bases and V 8 bases, and 9 bases lay outside the gene matches. This CDR3 has 14 residues. Germline CDR1 is SQVTM and CDR2 is ANQGSEA. The full variable domain, its missing parts supplied by reference TRBV29-1 and TRBJ1-1, is SAVISQKPSRDICQRGTSLTIQCQVDSQVTMMFWYRQQPGQSLTLIATANQGSEATYESGFVIDKFPISRPNLTFSTLTVSNMSPEDSSIYLCSLKMTGMNTEAFFGQGTRLTVV.

The table lists this clonotype with a few counts. The rearrangement links TRBV5-4 to TRBJ2-5, with TRBD1 matching over 9 bases. Germline trimming cut 6 bases from V and 5 bases from J; bases unmatched to any gene: 8. Germline V gene sequence: CDR1 SGHNT, CDR2 YYREEE (reference sequence). The length of the CDR3 is 14 residues. CDR3 nucleotide sequence: TGTGCCAGCACCCATGACAGGGGGTTTGAGACCCAGTACTTC. Translation gives CASTHDRGFETQYF. The whole variable domain, filled in from reference TRBV5-4 and TRBJ2-5, reads ETGVTQSPTHLIKTRGQQVTLRCSSQSGHNTVSWYQQALGQGPQFIFQYYREEENGRGNFPPRFSGLQFPNYSSELNVNALELDDSALYLCASTHDRGFETQYFGPGTRLLVL.

This clonotype came up a few times. V is TRBV19 and J is TRBJ1-1; D call uncertain. The CDR3 covers 15 residues. V dropped 7 bases and J dropped 3 bases, with 18 bases sitting between them. Germline CDR1 is LNHDA and CDR2 is SQIVND (reference sequence). The CDR3 DNA follows: TGTGCCAGTATATTGCAGACCTATGGGGACACTGAAGCTTTCTTT. Translation gives CASILQTYGDTEAFF.

The CDR3 DNA follows: TGCGGCACTTTGGGGGCGGGGGGCTACAATGAGCAGTTCTTC. This codes for CGTLGAGGYNEQFF. V gene TRBV29-1 combines with J gene TRBJ2-1; 8 bases are shared with TRBD2. The germline gives CDR1 SQVTM, CDR2 ANQGSEA. The CDR3 loop spans 14 amino acids.

The chain carries TRBV7-3 and TRBJ2-3, with a possible D match to TRBD2 (6 bases). This CDR3 is built from 16 residues. Germline CDR1 SGHTA, CDR2 FQGTGA. V gave up 5 bases and J gave up 6 bases, with 21 bases separating them. The CDR3 here is CASSPGTGGLGDTQYF. The CDR3 DNA reads TGTGCCAGCAGCCCGGGGACTGGGGGTCTCGGGGATACGCAGTATTTT.

Only a few counts were recorded for this clonotype. This chain connects TRBV6-2 or TRBV6-3 to TRBJ2-3; tentatively, D is TRBD1 (5 bases). The CDR3 extends over 14 amino acids. The V end lost 7 bases, the J end lost 2 bases, and 13 bases lay between the germline ends. CDR1 and CDR2 (germline): MNHEY, SVGEGT. The CDR3 DNA reads as TGTGCCAGCATGTATCCAGGGTACACAGATACGCAGTATTTT. It specifies CASMYPGYTDTQYF.

J is TRBJ1-1 and V is TRBV9; D unresolved. The CDR3 loop spans 14 amino acids. V was cut by 4 bases and J by 0 bases, with 10 bases left in between. In germline, CDR1 is SGDLS, CDR2 YYNGEE. The CDR3 protein is CASSLSMLNTEAFF. In nucleotides, the CDR3 is TGTGCCAGCAGCCTTAGTATGTTGAACACTGAAGCTTTCTTT.

The chain combines TRBV5-6 with TRBJ1-5; D gene uncertain. The CDR3 runs to 12 residues. Per the germline V gene, CDR1 is SGHDT and CDR2 is YYEEEE. V was shortened by 2 bases and J by 7 bases, with 7 bases between the two germline ends. The CDR3 DNA is TGTGCCAGCAGCTTTGGGAAGCAGCCCCAGCATTTT. Encoded protein: CASSFGKQPQHF.

This clonotype was seen only a few times. This sequence joins TRBV20-1 and TRBJ2-1; TRBD2 might be the D (5 bases). Germline V gene lookup returns CDR1 DFQATT and CDR2 SNEGSKA (reference sequence). V was trimmed by 6 bases and J by 8 bases, leaving 11 bases between them. CDR3 length equals 11 residues. The CDR3 DNA reads TGCAGTGCAGGGAGAATCCATGAGCAGTTCTTC. This codes for CSAGRIHEQFF.

This chain connects TRBV20-1 to TRBJ2-4; TRBD2 is a possible D gene (6 bases). From germline, CDR1 is DFQATT and CDR2 SNEGSKA (reference sequence). The CDR3 covers 14 residues. Trimming removed 5 bases at V and 3 bases at J, with 14 bases between. The CDR3 nucleotides are TGCAGTGCTCCGGACTATGGAGTCAAAAACATTCAGTACTTC. Translation gives CSAPDYGVKNIQYF.

This clonotype was seen more than once but under ten times. This rearrangement joins TRBV5-1 to TRBJ2-7; maybe TRBD2 (6 bases). V was pared by 5 bases and J by 2 bases, with 11 bases between. There are 13 residues in the CDR3. Germline V lookup: CDR1 SGHRS, CDR2 YFSETQ. CDR3 bases: TGCGCCAGCAGAGGGAGGATGACCTACGAGCAGTACGTC. Protein product: CASRGRMTYEQYV.

The chain has TRBV7-9 and TRBJ1-6; tentatively, D is TRBD1 (6 bases). There are 15 residues in the CDR3. Trimming took off 0 bases at V and 8 bases at J, with 11 bases between the two ends. Germline loops: CDR1 SEHNR, CDR2 FQNEAQ (reference sequence). CDR3 nucleotide sequence: TGTGCCAGCAGCTTAGCGCGGGGGGGCGATTCACCCCTCCACTTT. Translated: CASSLARGGDSPLHF.

The rearrangement joins TRBV5-1 to TRBJ2-3; D may be TRBD1 (6 bases). V was clipped by 3 bases and J by 4 bases, with 15 bases between them. CDR1 SGHRS and CDR2 YFSETQ come from the germline V gene. This CDR3 is built from 15 residues. The CDR3 loop is CASSSQGFVPDTQYF. The CDR3 coding sequence is TGCGCCAGCAGCTCCCAGGGGTTTGTCCCAGATACGCAGTATTTT.

This clonotype has more than one count but fewer than ten. V gene TRBV29-1 combines with J gene TRBJ2-3; D may be TRBD1 (6 bases). Trimming removed 6 bases at V and 2 bases at J, with 15 bases between. The CDR3 sequence is 14 residues long. Germline V gene lookup returns CDR1 SQVTM and CDR2 ANQGSEA. The CDR3 nucleotides read TGCAGCGTACCTATGACAGGTAACACAGATACGCAGTATTTT. As protein: CSVPMTGNTDTQYF.

A few counts support this clonotype. The chain is built from TRBV5-4 and TRBJ2-3; 12 bases are a match to TRBD2. The junction had 11 bases not matched to a gene; V was cut back by 0 bases and J by 9 bases. The CDR3 covers 17 residues. Germline V CDR1 and CDR2: SGHNT, YYREEE (reference sequence). As DNA, the CDR3 is TGTGCCAGCAGCTTGGCCACTAGCGGGGGGCCACAGGGAACGCAGTATTTT. It specifies CASSLATSGGPQGTQYF. The complete variable domain, with remaining parts taken from reference TRBV5-4 and TRBJ2-3, reads ETGVTQSPTHLIKTRGQQVTLRCSSQSGHNTVSWYQQALGQGPQFIFQYYREEENGRGNFPPRFSGLQFPNYSSELNVNALELDDSALYLCASSLATSGGPQGTQYFGPGTRLTVL.

The J gene is TRBJ1-2, the V gene TRBV29-1; the D is unclear. Germline V CDR1 and CDR2: SQVTM, ANQGSEA. V lost 7 bases to trimming and J lost 0 bases, with 9 bases between them. CDR3 length: 12 residues. This CDR3 reads CSASGANYGYTF. DNA of the CDR3: TGCAGCGCCAGTGGGGCTAACTATGGCTACACCTTC.

This clonotype was observed a handful of times. CDR3 sequence: CASSLVDSRTQYF. CDR3 bases: TGTGCCAGCAGTTTAGTGGATTCTCGGACCCAGTACTTC. This rearrangement joins TRBV12-3 or TRBV12-4 to TRBJ2-5; D call uncertain. The ends were cut back, 1 base at V and 7 bases at J, with 10 bases in the middle. This CDR3 contains 13 residues.

This clonotype was recorded a few times. The CDR3 DNA sequence: TGTGCCAGCGGATGGGCGGGAGGGGAAGAGACCCAGTACTTC. It specifies CASGWAGGEETQYF. J is TRBJ2-5 and V is TRBV9; 9 bases map to TRBD2. The ends lost 7 bases at V and 3 bases at J; junction bases unmatched: 7. The germline V gene has CDR1 SGDLS and CDR2 YYNGEE. The CDR3 sequence is 14 residues long.

A few counts support this clonotype. The CDR3 is CSALGGSHEQYF. The CDR3 DNA is TGCAGTGCTCTCGGAGGGAGCCACGAGCAGTACTTC. The V call is TRBV20-1, the J call TRBJ2-7; perhaps TRBD2 as D (6 bases). The CDR3 runs to 12 residues. Germline V gene data show CDR1 as DFQATT and CDR2 as SNEGSKA (reference sequence). The V end lost 5 bases, the J end lost 5 bases, and 13 bases lay between the germline ends.